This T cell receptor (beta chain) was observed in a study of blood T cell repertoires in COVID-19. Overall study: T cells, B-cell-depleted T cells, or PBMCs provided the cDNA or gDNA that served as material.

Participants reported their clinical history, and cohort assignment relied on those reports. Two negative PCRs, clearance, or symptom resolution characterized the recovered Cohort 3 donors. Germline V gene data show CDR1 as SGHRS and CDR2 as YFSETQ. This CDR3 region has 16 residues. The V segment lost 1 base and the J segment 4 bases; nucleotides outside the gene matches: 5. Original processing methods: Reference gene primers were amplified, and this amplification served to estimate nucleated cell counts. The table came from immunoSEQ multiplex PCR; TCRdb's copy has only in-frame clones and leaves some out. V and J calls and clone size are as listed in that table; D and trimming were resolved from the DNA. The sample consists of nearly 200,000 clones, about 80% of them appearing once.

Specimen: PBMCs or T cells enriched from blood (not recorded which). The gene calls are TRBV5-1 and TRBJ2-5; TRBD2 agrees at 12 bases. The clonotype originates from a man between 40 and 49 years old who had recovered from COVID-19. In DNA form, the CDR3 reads TGCGCCAGCAGCTTGAAGACTAGCGGGGGATCAGAGACCCAGTACTTC. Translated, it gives CASSLKTSGGSETQYF.